This T cell receptor beta chain was captured in a study of T cells in Graves' hyperthyroidism and ophthalmopathy. Authors of the study amplified TCR beta CDR3 regions from RNA transcripts. An initial round of RT-PCR targeting the TCR CDR3 relied on the HTBI primer set. MiXCR, run by TCRdb on the multiplex PCR reads, gives a single entry per CDR3 protein. The data contain about 680,000 distinct CDR3 sequences, about 35% of them singletons. Patients aged 18 to 65 had newly diagnosed hyperthyroidism of under 2 months' duration. Exclusion criteria comprised uncontrolled infection, other autoimmune disease, pregnancy or lactation. The PBMCs were sourced from fresh peripheral blood (about 9.6 ml). Notes on this clonotype: Being one base from a much bigger clone, this may be a read error.

Germline CDR1 reads DFQATT; CDR2 reads SNEGSKA (reference sequence). The CDR3 has 13 residues. This TCR derives from a woman aged 40 to 50 with Graves' hyperthyroidism. V usage is TRBV20-1 and J usage is TRBJ2-7; weak D call: TRBD2 (6 bases). Material for sequencing was blood. This CDR3 reads CSARSWEVDERYF. The CDR3 region has the DNA TGCAGTGCTAGATCCTGGGAGGTGGACGAGCGGTACTTC.